Sequencing of this T cell receptor (beta chain) was carried out in a study of shared T cell receptors in the human thymus. The method was immunoSEQ multiplex PCR; TCRdb's version includes in-frame clones alone and lacks a portion of them. Among 600,000 or so clones listed, more than 70% were seen once. Germline trimming cut 3 bases from V and 1 base from J; bases unmatched to any gene: 8. The germline V gene has CDR1 SGHAT and CDR2 FQNNGV. The CDR3 is 16 residues long. These data were also reused for a study on human thymus T cells.

The clonotype comes from a boy under three years old with a congenital heart defect. The sample taken for sequencing was thymocytes. The gene calls are TRBV11-2 and TRBJ2-5, with 7 positions matching TRBD2. The CDR3 DNA reads as TGTGCCAGCAGCTTTCTCTGGGGGGGACCCCAAGAGACCCAGTACTTC. Translation: CASSFLWGGPQETQYF.